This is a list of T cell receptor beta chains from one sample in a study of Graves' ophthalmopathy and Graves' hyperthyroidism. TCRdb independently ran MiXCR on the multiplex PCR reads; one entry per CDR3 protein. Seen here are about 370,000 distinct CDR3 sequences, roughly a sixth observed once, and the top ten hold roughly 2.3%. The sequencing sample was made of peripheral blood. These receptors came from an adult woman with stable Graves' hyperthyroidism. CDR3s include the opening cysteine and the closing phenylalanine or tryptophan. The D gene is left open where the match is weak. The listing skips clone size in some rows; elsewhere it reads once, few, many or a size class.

TGTGCCAGCACCGGTACTGGAGAAGAGACCCAGTACTTC CASTGTGEETQYF TRBV3-1 NA TRBJ2-5 many
TGTGCCAGCAGTGTGGCGGGAGTGGGCGGGGAGCTGTTTTTT CASSVAGVGGELFF TRBV25-1 TRBD2 TRBJ2-2 many
TGCAGTGCTAGAGATTCCCAAGACAGCTTGAACACTGAAGCTTTCTTT CSARDSQDSLNTEAFF TRBV20-1 NA TRBJ1-1 many
TGTGCCAGCGGGGTCAGGTGGTTGGCTGAAGCTTTCTTT CASGVRWLAEAFF TRBV6-1 NA TRBJ1-1 NA
TGTGCCAGTAGTGCCCTGGCGGGACAGGGTAGAGAGACCCAGTACTTC CASSALAGQGRETQYF TRBV19 TRBD1 TRBJ2-5 many
TGTGCCAGCAGCTTGGACATGTGGGAGACCCAGTACTTC CASSLDMWETQYF TRBV13 NA TRBJ2-5 many
TGCAGCGTCGAAAGTTCTAGCGTGCGAAACATTCAGTACTTC CSVESSSVRNIQYF TRBV29-1 NA TRBJ2-4 NA
TGTGCCAGCAGTTACTCGACAGCAATCTATAGCAATCAGCCCCAGCATTTT CASSYSTAIYSNQPQHF TRBV6-2/TRBV6-3 NA TRBJ1-5 many
TGTGCCAGCATGGACAGGGGAGGAGGAGAGACCCAGTACTTC CASMDRGGGETQYF TRBV5-5 TRBD1 TRBJ2-5 NA
TGTGCCAGCAGTATTGAGACAGGGGGCTACGAGCAGTACTTC CASSIETGGYEQYF TRBV12-3/TRBV12-4 TRBD1 TRBJ2-7 NA
TGTGCCATCCGGGATACCTATGGCTACACCTTC CAIRDTYGYTF TRBV10-3 NA TRBJ1-2 NA
TGTGCCAGCAGTGATGGGGCAACGTGGGGCAATCAGCCCCAGCATTTT CASSDGATWGNQPQHF TRBV6-1 NA TRBJ1-5 many
TGTGCCAGCTCACCACCACGGTATTTGAACACTGAAGCTTTCTTT CASSPPRYLNTEAFF TRBV18 NA TRBJ1-1 many
TGTGCCAGCAGACGGGGGCCGGGAGAAGAGACCCAGTACTTC CASRRGPGEETQYF TRBV27 NA TRBJ2-5 many
TGTGCCAGCTACGGAGCCGGGACAGGGTCCACTGAAGCTTTCTTT CASYGAGTGSTEAFF TRBV28 TRBD1 TRBJ1-1 many
TGTGCCAGCAGCTACGGAGGACTAGCGGGAGTCATCTACGAGCAGTACTTC CASSYGGLAGVIYEQYF TRBV11-1 TRBD2 TRBJ2-7 many
TGTGCCAGCAACTTCGGGGGGCTGGTTGGCGAGCAGTACTTC CASNFGGLVGEQYF TRBV12-3/TRBV12-4 NA TRBJ2-7 NA
TGTGCCAGCAGTTTATCCACAGGGTTGGGCGAGCAGTACTTC CASSLSTGLGEQYF TRBV28 NA TRBJ2-7 many
TGTGCCAGCAGCCGACCCAAGTACAGGGGGGCGGGTGAGACCCAGTACTTC CASSRPKYRGAGETQYF TRBV11-2 TRBD1 TRBJ2-5 many
TGTATCGTTGGGGAAAACACCGGGGAGCTGTTTTTT CIVGENTGELFF TRBV28 NA TRBJ2-2 many
TGTGCCAGTAGTCCTTCACCCTCTAACTATGGCTACACCTTC CASSPSPSNYGYTF TRBV19 NA TRBJ1-2 NA
TGTGCCAGCAGTTACCTCGGGACTAGCGGGTACGAGCAGTACTTC CASSYLGTSGYEQYF TRBV6-2/TRBV6-3 TRBD2 TRBJ2-7 many
TGTGCCAGCAGTTTACCAGGGAGGAGTGCCAAAAACATTCAGTACTTC CASSLPGRSAKNIQYF TRBV28 NA TRBJ2-4 many
TGTGCCAGTAGTACCGGACAAACCCTTAGCACAGATACGCAGTATTTT CASSTGQTLSTDTQYF TRBV19 NA TRBJ2-3 few
TGCAGCGTTGTCCCGGACGTAACCTACGAGCAGTACTTC CSVVPDVTYEQYF TRBV29-1 NA TRBJ2-7 many
TGCGCCAGCAGCCAAGAAGTACTAGCGGGGGTCATTCAGTACTTC CASSQEVLAGVIQYF TRBV4-1 TRBD2 TRBJ2-4 many
TGTGCCAGCACCCAGGACAGGGGATGGGCCGGGGAGCTGTTTTTT CASTQDRGWAGELFF TRBV5-5 TRBD1 TRBJ2-2 many
TGTGCCAGTAGTGCGGACAGGGGCGCTCAGCCCCAGCATTTT CASSADRGAQPQHF TRBV19 TRBD1 TRBJ1-5 many
TGTGCCAGTAACGGGGGAGGCTATGGCTACACCTTC CASNGGGYGYTF TRBV19 NA TRBJ1-2 many
TGTGCCAGCCAGTCGGGTACTAGCGTAAAGAAAGAGACCCAGTACTTC CASQSGTSVKKETQYF TRBV6-1 TRBD2 TRBJ2-5 many
TGTGCCAGTAGTGTTACCGGGACAGGGGGCAATCAGCCCCAGCATTTT CASSVTGTGGNQPQHF TRBV19 TRBD1 TRBJ1-5 many
TGTGCCAGCAGCCCTCCGGGTATTGGCTACACCTTC CASSPPGIGYTF TRBV7-2 NA TRBJ1-2 many
TGTGCCAGCAGTTCAGGGGTGACAGGGGTGGACTACGAGCAGTACTTC CASSSGVTGVDYEQYF TRBV12-3/TRBV12-4 TRBD1 TRBJ2-7 NA
TGTGCCAGCAGGACCGGGACTAGCGATCACGAGCAGTACTTC CASRTGTSDHEQYF TRBV2 TRBD2 TRBJ2-7 many
TGTGCCAGCAGTTACACTAGATTCCACGAGCAGTACTTC CASSYTRFHEQYF TRBV28 NA TRBJ2-7 many
TGCAGCGTTGGGGCAGGGACCTACGAGCAGTACTTC CSVGAGTYEQYF TRBV29-1 NA TRBJ2-7 many
TGTGCCAGCAGCTTAGGGACAGCCAAAAACATTCAGTACTTC CASSLGTAKNIQYF TRBV7-8 NA TRBJ2-4 NA
TGTGCCAGCAGGACCTTTGGGGTTTCGGGCTACACCTTC CASRTFGVSGYTF TRBV7-2 NA TRBJ1-2 many
TGCGCCAGCAGCTTCGAGGCAGACGCGCCCCCTAACTATGGCTACACCTTC CASSFEADAPPNYGYTF TRBV5-1 NA TRBJ1-2 many
TGTGCCAGCAGCTTATTGTCTAGACAAGAGACCCAGTACTTC CASSLLSRQETQYF TRBV7-8 NA TRBJ2-5 many
TGTGCCAGCAGTGAATCCGGGACGAGGCACACTGAAGCTTTCTTT CASSESGTRHTEAFF TRBV6-1 NA TRBJ1-1 many
TGTGCCAGCAGTCTTATTTTTTACGAGGGGGCCGATCAGCCCCAGCATTTT CASSLIFYEGADQPQHF TRBV27 TRBD1 TRBJ1-5 NA